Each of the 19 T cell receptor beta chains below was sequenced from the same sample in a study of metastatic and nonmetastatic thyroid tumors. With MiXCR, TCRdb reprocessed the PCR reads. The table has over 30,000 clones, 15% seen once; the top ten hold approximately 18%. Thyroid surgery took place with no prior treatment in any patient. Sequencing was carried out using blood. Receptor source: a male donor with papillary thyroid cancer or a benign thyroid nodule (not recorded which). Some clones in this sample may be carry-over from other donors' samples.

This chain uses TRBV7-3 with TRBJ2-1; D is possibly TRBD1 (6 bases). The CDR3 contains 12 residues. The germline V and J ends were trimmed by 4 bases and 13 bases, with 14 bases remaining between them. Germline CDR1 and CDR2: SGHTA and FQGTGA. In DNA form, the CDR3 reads TGTGCCAGCAGCTATATTGGGGGCCCCCAGTTCTTC. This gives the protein CASSYIGGPQFF.

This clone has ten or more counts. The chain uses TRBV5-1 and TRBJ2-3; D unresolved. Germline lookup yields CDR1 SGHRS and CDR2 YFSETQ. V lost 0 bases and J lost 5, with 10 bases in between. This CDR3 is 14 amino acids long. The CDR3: CASSLEGLQDTQYF. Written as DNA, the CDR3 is TGCGCCAGCAGCTTGGAGGGTCTACAAGATACGCAGTATTTT.

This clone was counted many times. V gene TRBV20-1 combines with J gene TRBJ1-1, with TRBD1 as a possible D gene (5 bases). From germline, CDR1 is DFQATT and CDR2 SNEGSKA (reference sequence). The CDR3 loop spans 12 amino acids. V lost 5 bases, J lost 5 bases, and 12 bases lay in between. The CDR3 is CSASRDGTEAFF. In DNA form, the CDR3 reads TGCAGTGCTTCTAGGGACGGGACTGAAGCTTTCTTT.

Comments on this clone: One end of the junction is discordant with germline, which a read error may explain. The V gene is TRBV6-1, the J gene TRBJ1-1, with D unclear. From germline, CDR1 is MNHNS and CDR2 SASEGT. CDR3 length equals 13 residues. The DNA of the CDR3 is TGTGCGAGCAGGAGAGGGTTCGACAATGAAGCTTTCTTT. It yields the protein CASRRGFDNEAFF.

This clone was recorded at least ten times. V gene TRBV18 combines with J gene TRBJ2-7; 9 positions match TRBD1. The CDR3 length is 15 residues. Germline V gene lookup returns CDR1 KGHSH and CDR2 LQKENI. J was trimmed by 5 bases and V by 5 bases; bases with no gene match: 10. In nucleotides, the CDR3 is TGTGCCAGCTCAGCGTGGAACAGGGGGCGCGACGAGCAGTACTTC. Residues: CASSAWNRGRDEQYF.

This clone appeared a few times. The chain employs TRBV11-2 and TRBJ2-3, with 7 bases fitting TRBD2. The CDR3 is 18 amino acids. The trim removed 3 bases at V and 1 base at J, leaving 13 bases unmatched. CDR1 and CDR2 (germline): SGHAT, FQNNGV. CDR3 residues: CASSFSVGVGGGTDTQYF. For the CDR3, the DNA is TGTGCCAGCAGCTTCTCGGTTGGGGTGGGAGGGGGCACAGATACGCAGTATTTT. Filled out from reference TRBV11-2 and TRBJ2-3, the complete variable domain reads EAGVAQSPRYKIIEKRQSVAFWCNPISGHATLYWYQQILGQGPKLLIQFQNNGVVDDSQLPKDRFSAERLKGVDSTLKIQPAKLEDSAVYLCASSFSVGVGGGTDTQYFGPGTRLTVL.

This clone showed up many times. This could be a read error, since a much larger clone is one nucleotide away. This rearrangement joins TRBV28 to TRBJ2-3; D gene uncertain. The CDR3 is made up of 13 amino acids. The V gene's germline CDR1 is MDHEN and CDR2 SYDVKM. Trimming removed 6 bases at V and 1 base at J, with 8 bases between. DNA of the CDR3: TGTGCCAGCAGAAAGACTGGCACAGATACGCAGTATTTT. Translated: CASRKTGTDTQYF.

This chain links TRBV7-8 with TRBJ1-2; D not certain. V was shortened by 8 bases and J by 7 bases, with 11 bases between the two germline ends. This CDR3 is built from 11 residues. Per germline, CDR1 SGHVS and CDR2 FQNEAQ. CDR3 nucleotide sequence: TGTGCCAGCTGGGCGGTGGGTGGCTACACCTTC. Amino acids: CASWAVGGYTF.

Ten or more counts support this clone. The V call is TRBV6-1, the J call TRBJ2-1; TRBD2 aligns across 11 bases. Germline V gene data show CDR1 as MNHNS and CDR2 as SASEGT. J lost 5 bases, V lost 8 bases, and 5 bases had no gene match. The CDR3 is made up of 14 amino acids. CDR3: CASVAGGVHNEQFF. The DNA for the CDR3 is TGTGCCAGCGTAGCGGGAGGGGTCCACAATGAGCAGTTCTTC.

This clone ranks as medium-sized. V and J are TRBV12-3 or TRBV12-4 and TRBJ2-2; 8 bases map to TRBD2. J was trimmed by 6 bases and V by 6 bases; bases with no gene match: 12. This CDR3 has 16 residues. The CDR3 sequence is CASSRGGSGKAGELFF. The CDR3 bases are TGTGCCAGCAGCCGGGGGGGTAGCGGGAAGGCCGGGGAGCTGTTTTTT.

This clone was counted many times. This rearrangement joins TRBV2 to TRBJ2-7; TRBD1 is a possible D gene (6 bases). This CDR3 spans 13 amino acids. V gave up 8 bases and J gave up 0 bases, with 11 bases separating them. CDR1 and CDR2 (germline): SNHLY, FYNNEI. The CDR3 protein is CASQGQFSYEQYF. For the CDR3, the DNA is TGTGCCAGCCAGGGGCAGTTCTCCTACGAGCAGTACTTC. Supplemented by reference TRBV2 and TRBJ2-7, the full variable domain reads EPEVTQTPSHQVTQMGQEVILRCVPISNHLYFYWYRQILGQKVEFLVSFYNNEISEKSEIFDDQFSVERPDGSNFTLKIRSTKLEDSAMYFCASQGQFSYEQYFGPGTRLTVT.

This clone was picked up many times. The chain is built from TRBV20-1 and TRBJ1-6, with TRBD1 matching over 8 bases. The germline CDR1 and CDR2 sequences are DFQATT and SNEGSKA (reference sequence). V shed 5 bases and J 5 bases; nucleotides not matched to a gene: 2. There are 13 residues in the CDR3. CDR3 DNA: TGCAGTGCTTCACAGGGGGATAATTCACCCCTCCACTTT. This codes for CSASQGDNSPLHF.

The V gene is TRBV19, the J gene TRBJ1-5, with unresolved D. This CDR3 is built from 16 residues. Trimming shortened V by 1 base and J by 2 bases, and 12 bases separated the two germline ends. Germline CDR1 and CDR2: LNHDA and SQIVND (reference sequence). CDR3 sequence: CASSIVRLAGNQPQHF. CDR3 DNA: TGTGCCAGTAGTATAGTTCGCTTGGCCGGCAATCAGCCCCAGCATTTT.

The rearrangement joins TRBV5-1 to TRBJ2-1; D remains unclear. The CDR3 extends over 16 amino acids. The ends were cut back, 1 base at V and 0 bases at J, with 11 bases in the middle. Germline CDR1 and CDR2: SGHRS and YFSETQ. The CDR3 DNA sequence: TGCGCCAGCAGCTTGAAGGGCTTAAGCTCCTACAATGAGCAGTTCTTC. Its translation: CASSLKGLSSYNEQFF.

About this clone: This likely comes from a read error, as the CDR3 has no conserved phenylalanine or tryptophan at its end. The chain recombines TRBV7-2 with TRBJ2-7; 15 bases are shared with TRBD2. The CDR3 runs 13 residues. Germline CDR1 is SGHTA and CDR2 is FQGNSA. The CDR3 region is CATRTSGRAEQYL. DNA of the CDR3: TGTGCTACCAGGACTAGCGGGAGGGCCGAGCAGTACCTC.

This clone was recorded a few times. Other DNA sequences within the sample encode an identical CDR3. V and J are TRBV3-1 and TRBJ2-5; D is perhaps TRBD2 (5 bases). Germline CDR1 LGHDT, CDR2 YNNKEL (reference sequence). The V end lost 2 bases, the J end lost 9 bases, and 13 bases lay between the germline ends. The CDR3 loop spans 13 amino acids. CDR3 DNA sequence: TGTGCCAGCAGCCAACGGAGCGAGGAGGCCCAGTACTTC. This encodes CASSQRSEEAQYF.

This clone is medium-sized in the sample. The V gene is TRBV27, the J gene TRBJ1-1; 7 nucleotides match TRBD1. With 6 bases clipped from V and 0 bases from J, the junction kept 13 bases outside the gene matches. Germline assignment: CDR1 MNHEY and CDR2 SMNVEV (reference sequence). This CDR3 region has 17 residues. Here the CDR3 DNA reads TGTGCCAGCAGCCCCTTGGGGCAGGGGGTAATGAACACTGAAGCTTTCTTT. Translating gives CASSPLGQGVMNTEAFF.

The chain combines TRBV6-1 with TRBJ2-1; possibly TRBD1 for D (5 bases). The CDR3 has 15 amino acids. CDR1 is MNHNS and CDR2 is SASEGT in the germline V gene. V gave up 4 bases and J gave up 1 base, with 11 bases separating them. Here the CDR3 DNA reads TGTGCCAGCAGTGTTTCCCAGGGATCCTACAATGAGCAGTTCTTC. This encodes CASSVSQGSYNEQFF.

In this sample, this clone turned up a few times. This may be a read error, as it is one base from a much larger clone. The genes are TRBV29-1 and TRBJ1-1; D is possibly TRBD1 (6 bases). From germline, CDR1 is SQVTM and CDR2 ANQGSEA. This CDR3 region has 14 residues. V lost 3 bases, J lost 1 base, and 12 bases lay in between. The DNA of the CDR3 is TGCAGCGTTGACCCGGACAGTCAGAACACTGAAGCTTTCTTT. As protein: CSVDPDSQNTEAFF.